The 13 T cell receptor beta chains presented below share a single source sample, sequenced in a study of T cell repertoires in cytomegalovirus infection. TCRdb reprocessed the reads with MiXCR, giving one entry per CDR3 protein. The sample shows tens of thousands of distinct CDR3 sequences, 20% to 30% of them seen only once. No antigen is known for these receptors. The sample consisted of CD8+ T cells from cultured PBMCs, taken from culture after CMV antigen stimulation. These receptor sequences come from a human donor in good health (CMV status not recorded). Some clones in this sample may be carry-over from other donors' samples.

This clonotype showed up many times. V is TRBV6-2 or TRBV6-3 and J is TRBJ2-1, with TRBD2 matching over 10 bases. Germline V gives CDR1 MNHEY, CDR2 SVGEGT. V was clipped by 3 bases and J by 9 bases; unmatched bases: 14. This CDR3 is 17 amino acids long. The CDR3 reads CASSYRTWSGRASEQFF. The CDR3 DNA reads TGTGCCAGCAGTTATAGAACCTGGAGCGGGAGGGCCTCTGAGCAGTTCTTC.

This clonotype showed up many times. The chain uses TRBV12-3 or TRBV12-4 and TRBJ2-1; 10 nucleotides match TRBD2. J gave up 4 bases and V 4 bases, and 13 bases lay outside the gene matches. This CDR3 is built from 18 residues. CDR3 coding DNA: TGTGCCAGCAGTTCCATCTTAGAAGAGCGGGGGGGGTACAATGAGCAGTTCTTC. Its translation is CASSSILEERGGYNEQFF.

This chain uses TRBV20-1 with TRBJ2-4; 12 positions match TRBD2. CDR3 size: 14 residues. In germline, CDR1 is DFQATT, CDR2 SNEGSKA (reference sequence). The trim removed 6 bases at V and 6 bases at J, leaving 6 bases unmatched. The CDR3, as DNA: TGCAGTGCAAGGACTAGCGGGGATCTAAACATTCAGTACTTC. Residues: CSARTSGDLNIQYF.

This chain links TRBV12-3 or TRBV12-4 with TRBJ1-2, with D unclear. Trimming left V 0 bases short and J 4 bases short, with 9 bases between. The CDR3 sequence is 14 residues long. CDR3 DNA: TGTGCCAGCAGTTTAGCGTTTGTGCGCTATGGCTACACCTTC. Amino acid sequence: CASSLAFVRYGYTF.

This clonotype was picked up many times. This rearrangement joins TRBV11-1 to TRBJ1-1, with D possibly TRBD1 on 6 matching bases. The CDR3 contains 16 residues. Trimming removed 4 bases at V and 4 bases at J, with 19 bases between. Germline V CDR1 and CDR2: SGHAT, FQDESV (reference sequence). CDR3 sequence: CASSSPKGGWGTEAFF. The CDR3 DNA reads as TGTGCCAGCAGCTCCCCCAAGGGGGGGTGGGGCACTGAAGCTTTCTTT.

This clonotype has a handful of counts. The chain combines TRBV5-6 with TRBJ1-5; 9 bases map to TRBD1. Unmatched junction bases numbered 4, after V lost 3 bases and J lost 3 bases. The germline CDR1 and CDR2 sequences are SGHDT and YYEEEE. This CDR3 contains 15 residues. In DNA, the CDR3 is TGTGCCAGCAGCTCGGGACAGGGCCTCAATCAGCCCCAGCATTTT. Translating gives CASSSGQGLNQPQHF.

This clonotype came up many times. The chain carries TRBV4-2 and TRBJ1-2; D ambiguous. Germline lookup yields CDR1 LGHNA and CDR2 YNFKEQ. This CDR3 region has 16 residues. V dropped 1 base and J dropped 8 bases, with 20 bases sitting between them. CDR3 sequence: CASSQAALGSGEGYTF. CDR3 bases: TGTGCCAGCAGCCAAGCGGCGTTGGGGTCCGGGGAAGGCTACACCTTC.

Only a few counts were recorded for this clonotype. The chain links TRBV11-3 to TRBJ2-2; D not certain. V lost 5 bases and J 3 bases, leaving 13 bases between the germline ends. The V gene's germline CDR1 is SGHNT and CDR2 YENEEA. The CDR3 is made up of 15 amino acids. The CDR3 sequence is CASSPADTHTGELFF. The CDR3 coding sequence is TGTGCCAGCAGCCCCGCCGACACCCACACCGGGGAGCTGTTTTTT.

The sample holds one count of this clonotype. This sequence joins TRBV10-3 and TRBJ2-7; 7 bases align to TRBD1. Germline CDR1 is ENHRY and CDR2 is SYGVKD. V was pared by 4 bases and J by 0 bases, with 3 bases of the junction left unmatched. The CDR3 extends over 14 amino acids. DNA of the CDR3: TGTGCCATCAGTGGCTGGGACAGCTCCTACGAGCAGTACTTC. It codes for CAISGWDSSYEQYF.

CDR3 loop: CASSARQGGNTEAFF. CDR3 sequence (DNA): TGTGCCAGCAGCGCCCGTCAGGGGGGGAACACTGAAGCTTTCTTT. The rearrangement joins TRBV7-9 to TRBJ1-1; 7 bases are a match to TRBD1. V trimming: 5 bases; J trimming: 1 base; junction bases outside the gene matches: 7. The V gene's germline CDR1 is SEHNR and CDR2 FQNEAQ (reference sequence). This CDR3 has 15 amino acids.

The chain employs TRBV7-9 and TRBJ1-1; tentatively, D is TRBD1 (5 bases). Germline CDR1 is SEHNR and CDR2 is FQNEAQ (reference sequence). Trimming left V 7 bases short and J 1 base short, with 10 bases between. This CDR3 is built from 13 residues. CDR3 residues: CASNGGTNTEAFF. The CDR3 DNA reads TGTGCCAGCAACGGGGGAACGAACACTGAAGCTTTCTTT.

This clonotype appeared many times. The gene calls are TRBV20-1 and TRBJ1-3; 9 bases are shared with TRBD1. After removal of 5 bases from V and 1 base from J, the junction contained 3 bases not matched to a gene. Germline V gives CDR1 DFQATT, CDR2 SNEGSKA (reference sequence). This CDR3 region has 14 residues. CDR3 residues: CSAPGQGSGNTIYF. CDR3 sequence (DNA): TGCAGTGCTCCCGGACAGGGGTCTGGAAACACCATATATTTT.

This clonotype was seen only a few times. The CDR3 DNA follows: TGCGCCAGCAGCCAGGAACCGGGACACACCTCCTACAATGAGCAGTTCTTC. It is translated as CASSQEPGHTSYNEQFF. The V gene is TRBV4-3, the J gene TRBJ2-1; a possible D gene is TRBD1 (6 bases). V was shortened by 3 bases and J by 0 bases, with 15 bases between the two germline ends. Germline V gene lookup returns CDR1 LGHNA and CDR2 YSLEER. The CDR3 consists of 17 residues.